The 28 T cell receptor beta chains reported below all come from one sample, sequenced in a study of human T cells and chemical hapten exposure (dated by TCRdb to 2020 to 2022). Library prep was done by RACE. For sequencing, a NextSeq 500 was employed. TCRdb itself trimmed the public reads at Q25 with fastp, ran MiXCR and retained productive beta chains. One record per CDR3 amino acid sequence lists the most common genes and DNA. The sample yields 35,000 to 50,000 distinct CDR3 sequences; about 3.9% were counted once. In total, the top ten clones hold approximately 1.7% of the sample. The sample's time point label, decoded: healthy volunteer bleed at 2 weeks. Total RNA was extracted from unfractionated whole blood collected in Tempus Blood RNA tubes. What was sequenced was whole blood. Receptors were obtained from a female donor in good health. Some clones in this sample may be carry-over from other donors' samples.

The chain carries TRBV5-1 and TRBJ2-5; 11 bases match TRBD2. Germline trimming cut 3 bases from V and 4 bases from J; bases unmatched to any gene: 5. The V gene's germline CDR1 is SGHRS and CDR2 YFSETQ. The CDR3 is 15 residues long. CDR3 sequence: CASSSRTSGGETQYF. The DNA for the CDR3 is TGCGCCAGCAGCTCTCGAACTAGCGGGGGAGAGACCCAGTACTTC.

In this sample, this clonotype turned up many times. V gene TRBV5-6 combines with J gene TRBJ2-7, with D tentatively TRBD1 (5 bases). Germline V gene lookup returns CDR1 SGHDT and CDR2 YYEEEE. Trimming shortened V by 0 bases and J by 3 bases, and 34 bases separated the two germline ends. This CDR3 has 22 amino acids. The CDR3 sequence: CASSLVRLGGATGLVPFYEQYF. CDR3 in DNA: TGTGCCAGCAGCTTGGTACGTTTGGGTGGGGCTACCGGCCTCGTTCCCTTCTACGAGCAGTACTTC.

This clonotype was observed at least ten times. The chain uses TRBV4-3 and TRBJ1-1, with D unresolved. The CDR3 contains 21 residues. Germline loops: CDR1 LGHNA, CDR2 YSLEER. Trimming pared 3 bases from V and 1 base from J, leaving 30 bases between. The CDR3 reads CASSHRGPRGQLPVANTEAFF. CDR3 coding DNA: TGCGCCAGCAGCCATAGAGGGCCGCGAGGGCAACTTCCAGTGGCGAACACTGAAGCTTTCTTT.

In its sample, this clonotype was seen many times. This chain joins TRBV7-2 and TRBJ2-1; maybe TRBD2 (6 bases). The CDR3 spans 12 residues. Trimming took 1 base from V and 13 from J, leaving 11 bases between them. Germline values: CDR1 SGHTA, CDR2 FQGNSA. For the CDR3, the DNA is TGTGCCAGCAGCTTAGTAACTAGCTTTCAGTTCTTC. Protein sequence: CASSLVTSFQFF.

This clonotype was seen ten or more times. The rearrangement links TRBV21-1 to TRBJ2-3; TRBD2 is the table's D call and was not checked against the DNA. TRBV21-1 is a pseudogene locus. This CDR3 region has 16 residues. CDR3 region: CASSPPDKSSTDTQYF. The CDR3 DNA reads TGTGCCAGCAGCCCTCCAGACAAGTCTAGCACAGATACGCAGTATTTT.

This clonotype was observed at least ten times. The CDR3 protein is CASSQGWQDYGYTF. CDR3 in DNA: TGTGCCAGCAGCCAGGGGTGGCAGGACTATGGCTACACCTTC. The chain carries TRBV12-3 or TRBV12-4 and TRBJ1-2, with a weak D call TRBD1 (6 bases). Trimming left V 6 bases short and J 3 bases short, with 14 bases between. There are 14 residues in the CDR3.

This clonotype has a count of ten or more. This chain connects TRBV6-5 to TRBJ1-6; D is unresolved. V was shortened by 7 bases and J by 5 bases, with 18 bases between the two germline ends. CDR3 length: 16 amino acids. Germline loops: CDR1 MNHEY, CDR2 SVGAGI. The chain's CDR3 is CASTLTYRDDNSPLHF. In nucleotides, the CDR3 is TGTGCCAGCACACTGACCTACAGAGATGATAATTCACCCCTCCACTTT.

This clonotype showed up many times. The chain links TRBV7-9 to TRBJ2-3; weak D call: TRBD2 (5 bases). V lost 2 bases and J 1 base, leaving 7 bases between the germline ends. CDR1 and CDR2 from the germline V gene are SEHNR and FQNEAQ (reference sequence). CDR3 length equals 14 residues. The CDR3 DNA is TGTGCCAGCAGCTTATCCGGGGGCACAGATACGCAGTATTTT. Translation gives CASSLSGGTDTQYF. Complete variable domain (other parts from reference TRBV7-9 and TRBJ2-3): DTGVSQNPRHKITKRGQNVTFRCDPISEHNRLYWYRQTLGQGPEFLTYFQNEAQLEKSRLLSDRFSAERPKGSFSTLEIQRTEQGDSAMYLCASSLSGGTDTQYFGPGTRLTVL.

There are a few counts of this clonotype. The gene calls are TRBV18 and TRBJ1-2, with TRBD1 identical over 9 bases. Per the germline V gene, CDR1 is KGHSH and CDR2 is LQKENI. This CDR3 comprises 14 residues. The V segment lost 3 bases and the J segment 8 bases; nucleotides outside the gene matches: 7. CDR3 bases: TGTGCCAGCTCACCTTCCGGGACAGGGTTAGGCTACACCTTC. This encodes CASSPSGTGLGYTF.

The genes are TRBV6-5 and TRBJ2-1; no reliable D call. Trimming took off 11 bases at V and 10 bases at J, with 15 bases between the two ends. The CDR3 contains 11 residues. Looked up from germline, CDR1 is MNHEY and CDR2 is SVGAGI. The CDR3 reads CAASTGGEQFF. The DNA of the CDR3 is TGTGCCGCCTCTACCGGCGGCGAGCAGTTCTTC.

This clonotype was counted at least ten times. The chain carries TRBV2 and TRBJ2-6, with D possibly being TRBD1 or TRBD2 (6 bases each). This CDR3 has 15 residues. Between the trimmed V and J ends, which lost 6 bases and 3 bases, there was a span of 12 bases. Per germline, CDR1 SNHLY and CDR2 FYNNEI. CDR3 sequence (DNA): TGTGCCAGCAGGTCGGAGGGGGTTGGGGCCAACGTCCTGACTTTC. Translated, it gives CASRSEGVGANVLTF.

This clonotype was detected many times. This chain uses TRBV20-1 with TRBJ2-2; no clear D gene. Trimming took off 3 bases at V and 3 bases at J, with 14 bases between the two ends. This CDR3 region has 15 residues. The germline CDR1 and CDR2 sequences are DFQATT and SNEGSKA (reference sequence). This CDR3 is CSARDAPRDTGELFF. CDR3 DNA sequence: TGCAGTGCTAGGGACGCCCCACGCGACACCGGGGAGCTGTTTTTT.

This clonotype was recorded many times. The chain couples TRBV11-2 to TRBJ1-2; TRBD1 is a possible D gene (5 bases). Germline V gene data show CDR1 as SGHAT and CDR2 as FQNNGV. Deletions cut 2 bases from V and 8 bases from J, with 9 bases between. The CDR3 runs to 12 residues. The CDR3 DNA is TGTGCCAGCAGCTTAAATTGGGACGGCTACACCTTC. Protein product: CASSLNWDGYTF.

The chain is built from TRBV7-2 and TRBJ2-3; D is possibly TRBD1 or TRBD2 (5 bases each). Trimming left V 6 bases short and J 2 bases short, with 21 bases between. CDR3 size: 17 residues. Germline loops: CDR1 SGHTA, CDR2 FQGNSA. The CDR3 loop reads CASRSRGTLGSTDTQYF. The CDR3 bases are TGTGCCAGCAGGTCCCGTGGGACCCTAGGCTCCACAGATACGCAGTATTTT.

This clonotype was seen just once. The gene calls are TRBV19 and TRBJ1-1; unclear D gene. With 3 bases removed from V and 1 base from J, the gap between germline ends came to 9 bases. The CDR3 sequence is 14 residues long. Germline CDR1 reads LNHDA; CDR2 reads SQIVND (reference sequence). CDR3 coding DNA: TGTGCCAGTAGTATTAGAGACGGGAACACTGAAGCTTTCTTT. Translation: CASSIRDGNTEAFF.

This clonotype was seen repeatedly, ten times or more. The chain joins TRBV6-1 to TRBJ2-3; D remains unclear. Germline CDR1 reads MNHNS; CDR2 reads SASEGT. With 3 bases removed from V and 6 bases from J, the gap between germline ends came to 13 bases. The CDR3 loop spans 14 amino acids. The CDR3 region is CASSDATGYDTQYF. The CDR3 coding sequence is TGTGCCAGCAGTGACGCGACTGGGTATGATACGCAGTATTTT.

Points on this clonotype: One base away lies a much larger clone, so this may be a sequencing read error. CDR3 in amino acids: CSATRQIRNEQYF. The CDR3 DNA reads as TGCAGTGCTACACGACAGATAAGGAACGAGCAGTACTTC. The chain links TRBV20-1 to TRBJ2-7; tentative D call: TRBD1 (5 bases). The CDR3 runs to 13 residues. Trimming cost V 4 bases and J 5 bases, with 15 bases left between them. The germline V gene has CDR1 DFQATT and CDR2 SNEGSKA (reference sequence).

This clonotype was seen at least ten times. The V gene is TRBV5-5, the J gene TRBJ2-7; TRBD1 matches 10 bases. Germline CDR1 SGHKS, CDR2 YYEKEE (reference sequence). This CDR3 has 16 amino acids. With V trimmed by 2 bases and J by 3 bases, 8 bases remained unmatched. CDR3 sequence reads: CASSFRQGASSYEQYF. CDR3 sequence (DNA): TGTGCCAGCAGCTTTCGACAGGGGGCGAGCAGCTACGAGCAGTACTTC.

Of note for this clonotype: A read error is possible here, since a much larger clone lies one base away. This rearrangement joins TRBV6-2 or TRBV6-3 to TRBJ1-1, with D possibly being TRBD1 (5 bases). Germline CDR1 MNHEY, CDR2 SVGEGT. Deletions cut 6 bases from V and 4 bases from J, with 9 bases between. This CDR3 comprises 12 residues. The CDR3 sequence: CASSRGITEAFF. DNA of the CDR3: TGTGCCAGCAGCCGGGGGATCACTGAAGCTTTCTTT.

This clonotype was counted at least ten times. This chain joins TRBV28 and TRBJ1-3, with TRBD1 as a possible D gene (6 bases). The CDR3 consists of 14 residues. Trimming stripped 6 bases from V and 7 bases from J, with 16 bases between. Looked up from germline, CDR1 is MDHEN and CDR2 is SYDVKM. CDR3 sequence: CASSPQGSSNTIYF. The CDR3 DNA sequence: TGTGCCAGCAGCCCACAGGGAAGTAGCAACACCATATATTTT.

There are many counts of this clonotype. V is TRBV7-2 and J is TRBJ2-5; D possibly uses TRBD1 or TRBD2 (5 bases each). Germline CDR1 and CDR2: SGHTA and FQGNSA. This CDR3 comprises 15 residues. Trimming took 0 bases from V and 3 from J, leaving 11 bases between them. CDR3 sequence: CASSLAGVGKETQYF. For the CDR3, the DNA is TGTGCCAGCAGCTTAGCGGGGGTGGGAAAAGAGACCCAGTACTTC.

This clonotype was seen at least ten times. The chain has TRBV6-2 or TRBV6-3 and TRBJ2-1; no clear D. From germline, CDR1 is MNHEY and CDR2 SVGEGT. V dropped 1 base and J dropped 3 bases, with 7 bases sitting between them. CDR3 length: 14 amino acids. Here the CDR3 reads CASSYFPDYNEQFF. CDR3 coding DNA: TGTGCCAGCAGTTACTTCCCGGACTACAATGAGCAGTTCTTC.

This clonotype occurred many times. This chain joins TRBV12-3 or TRBV12-4 and TRBJ1-1, with a weak D call TRBD1 (6 bases). The CDR3 length is 15 residues. The V end was cut by 7 bases, the J end by 8 bases, with 23 bases between. The CDR3 DNA follows: TGTGCCAGCATGGTGGGGGGCAACAGGTGGAACGAAGCTTTCTTT. As protein: CASMVGGNRWNEAFF.

Only a few counts were recorded for this clonotype. The V gene is TRBV9, the J gene TRBJ1-3; D call uncertain. The CDR3 is made up of 15 amino acids. Between the trimmed V and J ends, which lost 0 bases and 0 bases, there was a span of 7 bases. CDR1 is SGDLS and CDR2 is YYNGEE in the germline V gene. The CDR3 DNA reads as TGTGCCAGCAGCGTAGGGGCAGACTCTGGAAACACCATATATTTT. It is translated as CASSVGADSGNTIYF.

In this sample, this clonotype turned up many times. This chain connects TRBV7-9 to TRBJ2-1; TRBD1 matches 7 bases. This CDR3 comprises 16 residues. V trimming: 3 bases; J trimming: 9 bases; junction bases outside the gene matches: 14. Germline CDR1 reads SEHNR; CDR2 reads FQNEAQ (reference sequence). The CDR3 region is CASSFLRDSPFGEQFF. CDR3 nucleotides: TGTGCCAGCAGCTTTCTCCGGGACAGTCCCTTTGGTGAGCAGTTCTTC.

This clonotype came up many times. This chain joins TRBV6-5 and TRBJ1-2; the D is unclear. This CDR3 region has 13 residues. The germline V gene encodes CDR1 MNHEY and CDR2 SVGAGI. The germline V and J ends were trimmed by 4 bases and 2 bases, with 8 bases remaining between them. CDR3 residues: CASSLEMNYGYTF. CDR3 coding DNA: TGTGCCAGCAGTTTAGAAATGAACTATGGCTACACCTTC.

The sample holds many counts of this clonotype. The rearrangement uses TRBV2 and TRBJ1-1; 8 bases agree with TRBD1. Germline V lookup: CDR1 SNHLY, CDR2 FYNNEI. V trimming: 6 bases; J trimming: 1 base; junction bases outside the gene matches: 1. There are 13 residues in the CDR3. CDR3 loop: CASRTGENTEAFF. The CDR3 DNA reads TGTGCCAGCAGGACAGGGGAGAACACTGAAGCTTTCTTT. The complete variable domain, with remaining parts taken from reference TRBV2 and TRBJ1-1, reads EPEVTQTPSHQVTQMGQEVILRCVPISNHLYFYWYRQILGQKVEFLVSFYNNEISEKSEIFDDQFSVERPDGSNFTLKIRSTKLEDSAMYFCASRTGENTEAFFGQGTRLTVV.

In this sample, this clonotype turned up many times. J is TRBJ2-7 and V is TRBV6-1; the match to TRBD1 covers 10 bases. The CDR3 extends over 16 amino acids. After removal of 5 bases from V and 5 bases from J, the junction contained 12 bases not matched to a gene. Germline loops: CDR1 MNHNS, CDR2 SASEGT. The CDR3 DNA follows: TGTGCCAGCAGTCCAGGGACAGGGGTTTCGTATAACGAGCAGTACTTC. This translates into CASSPGTGVSYNEQYF.